One and the same sample provided the 6 T cell receptor beta chains below, sequenced in a study of blood T cell repertoires in COVID-19. This table comes from immunoSEQ multiplex PCR, and its TCRdb copy is limited to in-frame clones, with some not included. Of fewer than 300,000 clones in the sample, approximately 93% were seen once. The sequenced material came from peripheral blood. The receptors originated from a woman in her twenties or thirties with COVID-19, enrolled during active disease.

The chain has TRBV11-2 and TRBJ2-3; D is undetermined. CDR1 is SGHAT, CDR2 FQNNGV, per germline. Trimming removed 5 bases at V and 6 bases at J, with 15 bases between. This CDR3 is built from 14 residues. The CDR3 region has the DNA TGTGCCAGCAGCCCTCGTCTAGAACGGGATACGCAGTATTTT. Translating it yields CASSPRLERDTQYF.

V usage is TRBV11-2 and J usage is TRBJ1-3; TRBD1 aligns across 9 bases. Looked up from germline, CDR1 is SGHAT and CDR2 is FQNNGV. The CDR3 totals 17 residues. V was pared by 4 bases and J by 0 bases, with 7 bases of the junction left unmatched. CDR3 region: CASSYPGTGTSGNTIYF. The CDR3 nucleotides are TGTGCCAGCAGCTACCCAGGGACAGGGACCTCTGGAAACACCATATATTTT.

V usage is TRBV6-5 and J usage is TRBJ2-7; 7 bases align to TRBD2. From germline, CDR1 is MNHEY and CDR2 SVGAGI. The CDR3 extends over 13 amino acids. V trimming: 2 bases; J trimming: 6 bases; junction bases outside the gene matches: 4. The CDR3 bases are TGTGCCAGCAGTTACGGGGAGGGCTCCGAGCAGTACTTC. This translates into CASSYGEGSEQYF.

CDR3 region: CASSYPGQGSSPLHF. The CDR3, as DNA: TGTGCCAGCAGTTATCCGGGACAGGGGAGTTCACCCCTCCACTTT. The V and J genes are TRBV28 and TRBJ1-6; 10 bases agree with TRBD1. CDR3 size: 15 residues. J was trimmed by 9 bases and V by 4 bases; bases with no gene match: 6. Germline V gene sequence: CDR1 MDHEN, CDR2 SYDVKM.

The chain carries TRBV5-1 and TRBJ1-1; D gene unclear. In germline, CDR1 is SGHRS, CDR2 YFSETQ. CDR3 length equals 13 residues. Trimming removed 6 bases at V and 1 base at J, with 10 bases between. Written as DNA, the CDR3 is TGCGCCAGCAAAAGCGACCGGAACACTGAAGCTTTCTTT. It codes for CASKSDRNTEAFF.

The rearrangement joins TRBV7-3 to TRBJ2-7, with TRBD1 identical over 7 bases. In germline, CDR1 is SGHTA, CDR2 FQGTGA. The CDR3 has 13 residues. V lost 5 bases and J lost 1; bases outside the gene matches: 2. The CDR3 DNA reads TGTGCCAGCAGCCGGGACAGTTCCTACGAGCAGTACTTC. Its protein product is CASSRDSSYEQYF.